The 15 T cell receptor beta chains in this list originate from one sample, sequenced in a study of early T cells in non-severe SARS-CoV-2 infection. Each CDR3 protein gets one entry after TCRdb re-called the 5' RACE reads with MiXCR. This repertoire shows tens of thousands of distinct CDR3 sequences, 13% found once; its top ten account for almost 9.5%. The source material was whole blood, sampled at baseline. Receptor source: an adult who was a healthcare worker with PCR-confirmed SARS-CoV-2 infection or an uninfected control (not recorded which).

This CDR3 reads CASSSRGFAYEQYF. The CDR3 DNA reads as TGTGCCAGCAGTTCGAGAGGTTTTGCCTACGAGCAGTACTTC. The rearrangement uses TRBV27 and TRBJ2-7; D is uncertain. V gave up 4 bases and J gave up 2 bases, with 12 bases separating them. Germline V gene sequence: CDR1 MNHEY, CDR2 SMNVEV (reference sequence). This CDR3 spans 14 amino acids.

This chain connects TRBV2 to TRBJ1-6, with D maybe TRBD1 (6 bases). The V end lost 5 bases, the J end lost 6 bases, and 11 bases lay between the germline ends. Per the germline V gene, CDR1 is SNHLY and CDR2 is FYNNEI. The CDR3 is 14 residues long. The CDR3 region is CASSQQGSNSPLHF. The CDR3 DNA sequence: TGTGCCAGCAGTCAACAGGGTTCTAATTCACCCCTCCACTTT.

In its sample, this clonotype was seen a few times. V is TRBV11-2 and J is TRBJ2-5; 9 nucleotides agree with TRBD1. J was trimmed by 5 bases and V by 5 bases; bases with no gene match: 9. The CDR3 has 15 amino acids. The V gene's germline CDR1 is SGHAT and CDR2 FQNNGV. CDR3 nucleotides: TGTGCCAGCAGCCGCGGACAGGGGACAGACGAGACCCAGTACTTC. This gives the protein CASSRGQGTDETQYF. Together with reference TRBV11-2 and TRBJ2-5, the CDR3 gives the full variable domain: EAGVAQSPRYKIIEKRQSVAFWCNPISGHATLYWYQQILGQGPKLLIQFQNNGVVDDSQLPKDRFSAERLKGVDSTLKIQPAKLEDSAVYLCASSRGQGTDETQYFGPGTRLLVL.

This clonotype has at least ten counts. The rearrangement joins TRBV2 to TRBJ1-6; TRBD1 aligns across 9 bases. The CDR3 covers 16 residues. The trim removed 4 bases at V and 8 bases at J, leaving 9 bases unmatched. CDR1 is SNHLY, CDR2 FYNNEI, per germline. For the CDR3, the DNA is TGTGCCAGCAGTGGCCCCGGGACAGGGTCTTATTCACCCCTCCACTTT. The encoded protein is CASSGPGTGSYSPLHF.

This chain links TRBV20-1 with TRBJ1-1; 7 bases agree with TRBD1. The CDR3 covers 15 residues. Germline CDR1 and CDR2: DFQATT and SNEGSKA (reference sequence). Trimming cost V 5 bases and J 1 base; bases outside gene matches: 10. CDR3 sequence: CSAGTPTGSNTEAFF. CDR3 nucleotide sequence: TGCAGTGCTGGGACCCCGACAGGGTCGAACACTGAAGCTTTCTTT.

This clonotype was seen many times. This chain uses TRBV20-1 with TRBJ2-3; 8 bases are shared with TRBD2. The CDR3 sequence is 16 residues long. V shed 0 bases, J shed 6 bases, and the junction held 11 bases outside the gene matches. CDR1 and CDR2 from the germline V gene are DFQATT and SNEGSKA (reference sequence). In DNA form, the CDR3 reads TGCAGTGCTAGAGATCTCCGGCTAGCGGGTACTGATACGCAGTATTTT. Translated: CSARDLRLAGTDTQYF.

V is TRBV5-8 and J is TRBJ2-3; 9 bases map to TRBD2. The CDR3 length is 15 residues. Losses at the gene ends were 4 bases for V and 5 bases for J; bases not matched to a gene: 8. Germline assignment: CDR1 SGHTS and CDR2 YDEGEE. This CDR3 is CASSGPGLALDTQYF. The CDR3 region has the DNA TGTGCCAGCAGCGGTCCGGGACTAGCTCTAGATACGCAGTATTTT.

The chain recombines TRBV27 with TRBJ2-7, with a weak D call TRBD2 (5 bases). Germline assignment: CDR1 MNHEY and CDR2 SMNVEV (reference sequence). The CDR3 sequence is 14 residues long. The V and J ends lost 4 bases and 2 bases respectively, with 12 bases between them. CDR3 coding DNA: TGTGCCAGCAGTTCTTTGACTATGACCTACGAGCAGTACTTC. This codes for CASSSLTMTYEQYF.

This chain connects TRBV7-6 to TRBJ2-7, with 8 bases that match TRBD1. Losses at the gene ends were 1 base for V and 3 bases for J; bases not matched to a gene: 2. This CDR3 spans 14 amino acids. Germline lookup yields CDR1 SGHVS and CDR2 FNYEAQ. The CDR3 protein is CASSLVTGGYEQYF. The CDR3 coding sequence is TGTGCCAGCAGCTTAGTTACAGGGGGCTACGAGCAGTACTTC.

There are a few counts of this clonotype. V is TRBV5-1 and J is TRBJ2-1; 8 bases align to TRBD1. The germline V gene has CDR1 SGHRS and CDR2 YFSETQ. V trimming: 6 bases; J trimming: 10 bases; junction bases outside the gene matches: 9. The CDR3 runs to 13 residues. CDR3 sequence: CASTDGQGREQFF. The CDR3 region has the DNA TGCGCCAGCACCGACGGACAGGGTCGCGAGCAGTTCTTC.

The rearrangement uses TRBV7-2 and TRBJ2-2; perhaps TRBD1 as D (5 bases). The CDR3 extends over 15 amino acids. Germline V gene lookup returns CDR1 SGHTA and CDR2 FQGNSA. V lost 5 bases, J lost 5 bases, and 15 bases lay in between. The CDR3 spells CASSTRQSGTGELFF. The CDR3 nucleotides are TGTGCCAGCAGCACAAGACAGAGTGGGACCGGGGAGCTGTTTTTT.

The chain links TRBV6-2 or TRBV6-3 to TRBJ1-1; D perhaps matches TRBD1 (5 bases). Germline V gene data show CDR1 as MNHEY and CDR2 as SVGEGT. This CDR3 contains 12 residues. Trimming took off 3 bases at V and 4 bases at J, with 6 bases between the two ends. CDR3 coding DNA: TGTGCCAGCAGTTATGGGGCCACTGAAGCTTTCTTT. Its translation is CASSYGATEAFF.

The chain couples TRBV12-3 or TRBV12-4 to TRBJ1-2; possibly TRBD1 for D (5 bases). Trimming pared 8 bases from V and 3 bases from J, leaving 16 bases between. This CDR3 region has 14 residues. The CDR3 reads CASSTLWGDYGYTF. The DNA for the CDR3 is TGTGCCAGCTCTACCCTTTGGGGGGACTATGGCTACACCTTC.

This chain joins TRBV4-2 and TRBJ1-6; D unclear. CDR3 size: 15 residues. With 0 bases removed from V and 7 bases from J, the gap between germline ends came to 10 bases. The germline V gene has CDR1 LGHNA and CDR2 YNFKEQ. The CDR3 loop is CASSQEVGRNSPLHF. The CDR3 nucleotides are TGTGCCAGCAGCCAAGAAGTGGGCCGGAATTCACCCCTCCACTTT.

This clonotype was seen a handful of times. The rearrangement links TRBV5-8 to TRBJ1-1; 7 nucleotides match TRBD1. The CDR3 totals 16 residues. V lost 2 bases to trimming and J lost 1 base; unmatched junction nucleotides: 8. The V gene's germline CDR1 is SGHTS and CDR2 YDEGEE. The CDR3 region is CASSFYRGSRNTEAFF. The DNA of the CDR3 is TGTGCCAGCAGCTTCTACAGGGGCTCGCGGAACACTGAAGCTTTCTTT.